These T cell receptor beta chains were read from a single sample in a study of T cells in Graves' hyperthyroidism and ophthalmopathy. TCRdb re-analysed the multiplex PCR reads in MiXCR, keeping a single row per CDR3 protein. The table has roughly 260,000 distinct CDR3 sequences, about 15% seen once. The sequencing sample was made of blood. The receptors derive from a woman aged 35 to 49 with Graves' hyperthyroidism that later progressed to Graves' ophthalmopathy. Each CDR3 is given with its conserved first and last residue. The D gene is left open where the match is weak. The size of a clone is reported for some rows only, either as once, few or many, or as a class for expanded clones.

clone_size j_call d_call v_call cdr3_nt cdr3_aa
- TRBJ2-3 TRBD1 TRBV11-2 TGTGCCAGCAGCTTAGTTGGTGACAGGGGTGATACGCAGTATTTT CASSLVGDRGDTQYF
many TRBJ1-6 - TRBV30 TGTGCCTGGAGTTGGGACATTGATTCACCCCTCCACTTT CAWSWDIDSPLHF
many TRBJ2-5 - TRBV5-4 TGTGCCAGCAGCTTGGCCGGGGGAGGGGGGGAGACCCAGTACTTC CASSLAGGGGETQYF
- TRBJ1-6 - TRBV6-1 TGTGCCAGCAGGCAGGGGACCCTGGCGAATGGGATCTATAATTCACCCCTCCACTTT CASRQGTLANGIYNSPLHF
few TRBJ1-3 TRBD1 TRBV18 TGTGCCAGCTCACCACCGGACAGGGGAAGGGTTGGAAACACCATATATTTT CASSPPDRGRVGNTIYF
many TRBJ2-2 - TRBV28 TGTGCCAGCAAGGATGGATCTTCGGTTCGGACCGGGGAGCTGTTTTTT CASKDGSSVRTGELFF
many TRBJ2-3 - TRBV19 TGTGCCAGTAGTTCTGGGACTCACATCACAGATACGCAGTATTTT CASSSGTHITDTQYF
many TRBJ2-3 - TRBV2 TGTGCCAGCAGGGAATTGGGTACGCAGTATTTT CASRELGTQYF
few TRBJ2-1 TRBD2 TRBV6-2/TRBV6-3 TGTGCCAGCAGCCCAACTGGGACTAGTTTTCGGTTCTTC CASSPTGTSFRFF
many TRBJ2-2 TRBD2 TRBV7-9 TGTGCCAGCCCCGAAGGCGGGAGATCTATCGGGGAGCTGTTTTTT CASPEGGRSIGELFF